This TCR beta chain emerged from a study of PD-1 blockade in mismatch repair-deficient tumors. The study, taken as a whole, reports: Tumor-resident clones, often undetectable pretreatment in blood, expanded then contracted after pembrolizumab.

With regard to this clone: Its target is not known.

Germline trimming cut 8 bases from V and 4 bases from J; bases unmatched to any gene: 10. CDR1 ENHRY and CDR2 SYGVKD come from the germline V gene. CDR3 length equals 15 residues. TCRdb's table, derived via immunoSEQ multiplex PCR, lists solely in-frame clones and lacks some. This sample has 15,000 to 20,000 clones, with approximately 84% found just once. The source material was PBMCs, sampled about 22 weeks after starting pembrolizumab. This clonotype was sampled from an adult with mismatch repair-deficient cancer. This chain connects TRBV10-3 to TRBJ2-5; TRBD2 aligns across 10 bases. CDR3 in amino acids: CAIGSSGSIGETQYF. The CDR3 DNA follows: TGTGCCATCGGGTCTAGCGGGAGTATAGGAGAGACCCAGTACTTC.